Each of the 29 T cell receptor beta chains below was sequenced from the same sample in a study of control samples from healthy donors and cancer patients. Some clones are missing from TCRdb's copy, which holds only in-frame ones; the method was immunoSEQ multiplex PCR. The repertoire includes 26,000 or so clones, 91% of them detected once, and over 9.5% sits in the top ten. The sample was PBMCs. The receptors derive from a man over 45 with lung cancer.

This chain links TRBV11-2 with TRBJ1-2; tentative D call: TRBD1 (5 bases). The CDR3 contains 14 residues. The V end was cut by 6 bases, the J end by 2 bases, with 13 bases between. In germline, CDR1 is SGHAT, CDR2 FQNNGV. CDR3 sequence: CASSGSGGNYGYTF. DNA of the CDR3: TGTGCCAGCAGTGGTAGCGGGGGGAACTATGGCTACACCTTC.

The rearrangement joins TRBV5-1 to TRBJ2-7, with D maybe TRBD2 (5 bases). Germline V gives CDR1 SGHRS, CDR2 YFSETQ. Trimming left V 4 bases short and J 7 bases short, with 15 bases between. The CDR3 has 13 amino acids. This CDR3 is CASSQEVPGEQYF. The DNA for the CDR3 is TGCGCCAGCAGCCAGGAGGTTCCGGGGGAGCAGTACTTC.

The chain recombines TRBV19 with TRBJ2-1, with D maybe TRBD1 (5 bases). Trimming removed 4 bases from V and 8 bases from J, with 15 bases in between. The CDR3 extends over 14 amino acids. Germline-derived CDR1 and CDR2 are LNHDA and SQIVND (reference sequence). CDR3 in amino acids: CASSTPSQGDEQFF. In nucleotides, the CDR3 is TGTGCCAGTAGTACCCCCTCTCAGGGCGATGAGCAGTTCTTC.

CDR3 nucleotides: TGTGCCAGCAGCCGAGGTAGCGGGGCGGAAAGCGGCTACACCTTC. Translation: CASSRGSGAESGYTF. This rearrangement joins TRBV7-9 to TRBJ1-2, with TRBD1 as a possible D gene (5 bases). V lost 5 bases and J 8 bases, leaving 21 bases between the germline ends. In germline, CDR1 is SEHNR, CDR2 FQNEAQ (reference sequence). CDR3 size: 15 residues.

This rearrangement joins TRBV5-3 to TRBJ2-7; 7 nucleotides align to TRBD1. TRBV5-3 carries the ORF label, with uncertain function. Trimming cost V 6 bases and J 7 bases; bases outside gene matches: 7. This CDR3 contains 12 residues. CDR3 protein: CARNVRGREQYF. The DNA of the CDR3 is TGTGCCAGAAATGTAAGGGGGCGGGAGCAGTACTTC.

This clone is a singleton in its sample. DNA for the CDR3: TGTGCCAGCAGCTTCAGGACTAGCGGGGGTGTGGAGACCCAGTACTTC. Protein: CASSFRTSGGVETQYF. The V gene is TRBV7-9, the J gene TRBJ2-5; TRBD2 agrees at 13 bases. J lost 5 bases, V lost 3 bases, and 6 bases had no gene match. Germline-derived CDR1 and CDR2 are SEHNR and FQNEAQ (reference sequence). This CDR3 has 16 amino acids.

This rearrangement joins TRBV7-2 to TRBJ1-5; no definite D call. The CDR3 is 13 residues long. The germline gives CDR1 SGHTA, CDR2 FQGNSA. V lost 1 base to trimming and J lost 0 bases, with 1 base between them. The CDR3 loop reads CASSLDSNQPQHF. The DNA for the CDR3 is TGTGCCAGCAGCTTAGATAGCAATCAGCCCCAGCATTTT.

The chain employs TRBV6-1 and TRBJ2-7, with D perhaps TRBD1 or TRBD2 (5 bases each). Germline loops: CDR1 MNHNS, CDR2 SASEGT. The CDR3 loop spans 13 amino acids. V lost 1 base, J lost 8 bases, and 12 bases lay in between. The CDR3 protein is CASSEVGRQKQYF. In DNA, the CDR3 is TGTGCCAGCAGTGAAGTGGGACGACAAAAGCAGTACTTC.

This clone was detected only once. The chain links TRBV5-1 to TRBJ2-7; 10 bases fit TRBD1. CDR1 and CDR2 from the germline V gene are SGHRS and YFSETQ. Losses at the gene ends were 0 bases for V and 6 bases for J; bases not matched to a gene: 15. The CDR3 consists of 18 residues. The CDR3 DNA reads TGCGCCAGCAGCTTGGTCACGAGAGCGGGACAGGGGTATCTCGAGCAGTACTTC. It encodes CASSLVTRAGQGYLEQYF.

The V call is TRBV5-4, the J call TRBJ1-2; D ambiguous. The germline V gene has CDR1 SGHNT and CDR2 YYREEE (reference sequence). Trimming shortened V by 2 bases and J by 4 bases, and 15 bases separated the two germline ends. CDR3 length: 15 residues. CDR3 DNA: TGTGCCAGCAGCTTTTCAGGCGAAATCCCCTATGGCTACACCTTC. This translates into CASSFSGEIPYGYTF.

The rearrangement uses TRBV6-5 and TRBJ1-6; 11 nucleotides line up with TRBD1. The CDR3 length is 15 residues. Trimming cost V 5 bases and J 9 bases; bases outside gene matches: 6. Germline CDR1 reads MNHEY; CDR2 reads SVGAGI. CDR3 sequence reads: CASSRTGGIVSPLHF. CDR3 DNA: TGTGCCAGCAGTCGGACAGGGGGCATCGTTTCACCCCTCCACTTT.

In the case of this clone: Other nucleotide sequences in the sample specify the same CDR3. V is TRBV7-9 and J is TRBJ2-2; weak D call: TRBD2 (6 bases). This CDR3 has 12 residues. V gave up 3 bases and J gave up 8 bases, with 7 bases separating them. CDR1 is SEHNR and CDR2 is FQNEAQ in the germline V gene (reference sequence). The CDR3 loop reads CASSFRGGELFF. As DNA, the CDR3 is TGTGCCAGCAGCTTTCGGGGGGGGGAGCTGTTTTTT.

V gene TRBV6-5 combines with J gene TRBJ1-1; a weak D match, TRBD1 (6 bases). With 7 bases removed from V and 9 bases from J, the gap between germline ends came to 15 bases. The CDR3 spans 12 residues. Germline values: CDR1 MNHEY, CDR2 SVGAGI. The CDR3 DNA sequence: TGTGCCAGCACCCCCCCCGGGGACAAAGCTTTCTTT. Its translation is CASTPPGDKAFF.

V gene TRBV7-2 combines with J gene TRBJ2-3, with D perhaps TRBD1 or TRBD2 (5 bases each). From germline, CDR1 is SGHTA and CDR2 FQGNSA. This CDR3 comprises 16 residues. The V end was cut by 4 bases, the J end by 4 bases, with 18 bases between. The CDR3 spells CASSSSRGQVPDTQYF. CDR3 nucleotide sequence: TGTGCCAGCAGCTCGTCCCGGGGCCAGGTGCCAGATACGCAGTATTTT.

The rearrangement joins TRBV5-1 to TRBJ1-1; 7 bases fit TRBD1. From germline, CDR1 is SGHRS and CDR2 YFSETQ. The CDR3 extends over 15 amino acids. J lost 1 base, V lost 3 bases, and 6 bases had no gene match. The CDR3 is CASSWQQGPNTEAFF. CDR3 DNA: TGCGCCAGCAGCTGGCAACAGGGGCCGAACACTGAAGCTTTCTTT.

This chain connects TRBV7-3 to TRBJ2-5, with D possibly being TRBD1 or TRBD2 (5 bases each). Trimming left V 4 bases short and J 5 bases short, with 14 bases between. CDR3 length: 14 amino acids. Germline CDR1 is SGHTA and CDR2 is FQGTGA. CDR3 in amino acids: CASSSGTTPETQYF. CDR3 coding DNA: TGTGCCAGCAGCTCGGGGACCACCCCTGAGACCCAGTACTTC.

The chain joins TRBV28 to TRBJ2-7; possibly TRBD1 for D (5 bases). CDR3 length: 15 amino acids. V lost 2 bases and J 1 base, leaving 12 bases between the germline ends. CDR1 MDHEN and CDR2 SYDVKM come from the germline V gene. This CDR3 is CASSLGAGSSYEQYF. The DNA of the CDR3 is TGTGCCAGCAGTTTAGGGGCAGGCAGTTCCTACGAGCAGTACTTC. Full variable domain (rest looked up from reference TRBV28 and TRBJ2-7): DVKVTQSSRYLVKRTGEKVFLECVQDMDHENMFWYRQDPGLGLRLIYFSYDVKMKEKGDIPEGYSVSREKKERFSLILESASTNQTSMYLCASSLGAGSSYEQYFGPGTRLTVT.

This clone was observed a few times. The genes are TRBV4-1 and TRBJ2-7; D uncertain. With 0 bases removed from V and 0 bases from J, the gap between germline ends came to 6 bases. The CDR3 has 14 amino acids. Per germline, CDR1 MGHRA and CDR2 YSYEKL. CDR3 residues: CASSQDLGSYEQYF. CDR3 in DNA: TGCGCCAGCAGCCAAGATCTGGGCTCCTACGAGCAGTACTTC.

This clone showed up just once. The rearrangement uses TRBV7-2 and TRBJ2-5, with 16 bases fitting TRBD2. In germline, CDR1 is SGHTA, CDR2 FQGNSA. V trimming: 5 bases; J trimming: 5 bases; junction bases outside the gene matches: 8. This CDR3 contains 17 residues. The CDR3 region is CASSKGTSGGAGETQYF. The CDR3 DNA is TGTGCCAGCAGCAAAGGGACTAGCGGGGGGGCCGGGGAGACCCAGTACTTC.

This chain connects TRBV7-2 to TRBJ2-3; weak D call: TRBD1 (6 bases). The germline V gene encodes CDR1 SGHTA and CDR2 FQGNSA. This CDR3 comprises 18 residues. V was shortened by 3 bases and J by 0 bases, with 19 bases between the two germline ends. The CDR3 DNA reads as TGTGCCAGCAGCTTTACCCACTTGGGGGCCTATAGCACAGATACGCAGTATTTT. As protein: CASSFTHLGAYSTDTQYF.

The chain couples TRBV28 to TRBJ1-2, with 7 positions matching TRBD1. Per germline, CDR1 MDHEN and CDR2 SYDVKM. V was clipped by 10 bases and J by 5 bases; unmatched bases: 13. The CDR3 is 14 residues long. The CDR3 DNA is TGTGCCACATTTGTCTTAGGGGGCAATTATGGCTACACCTTC. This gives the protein CATFVLGGNYGYTF.

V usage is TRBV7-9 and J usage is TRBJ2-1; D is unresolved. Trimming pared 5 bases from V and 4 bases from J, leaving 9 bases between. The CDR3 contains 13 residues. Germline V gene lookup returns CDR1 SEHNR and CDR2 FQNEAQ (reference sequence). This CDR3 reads CASSPGQYNEQFF. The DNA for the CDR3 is TGTGCCAGCAGCCCGGGTCAATACAATGAGCAGTTCTTC.

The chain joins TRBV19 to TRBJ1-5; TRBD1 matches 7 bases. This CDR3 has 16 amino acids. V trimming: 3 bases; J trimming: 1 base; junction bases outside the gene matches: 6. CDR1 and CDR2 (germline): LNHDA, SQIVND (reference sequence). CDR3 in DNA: TGTGCCAGTAGTATCTCAGGGGGTTGGAGCAATCAGCCCCAGCATTTT. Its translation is CASSISGGWSNQPQHF. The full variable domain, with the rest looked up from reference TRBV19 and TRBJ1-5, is DGGITQSPKYLFRKEGQNVTLSCEQNLNHDAMYWYRQDPGQGLRLIYYSQIVNDFQKGDIAEGYSVSREKKESFPLTVTSAQKNPTAFYLCASSISGGWSNQPQHFGDGTRLSIL.

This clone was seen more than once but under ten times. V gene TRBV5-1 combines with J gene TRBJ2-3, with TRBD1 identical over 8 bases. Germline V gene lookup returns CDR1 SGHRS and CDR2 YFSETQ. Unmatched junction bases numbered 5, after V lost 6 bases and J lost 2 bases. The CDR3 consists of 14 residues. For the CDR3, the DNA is TGCGCCAGCACCCCCAGGGGGCTCACAGATACGCAGTATTTT. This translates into CASTPRGLTDTQYF.

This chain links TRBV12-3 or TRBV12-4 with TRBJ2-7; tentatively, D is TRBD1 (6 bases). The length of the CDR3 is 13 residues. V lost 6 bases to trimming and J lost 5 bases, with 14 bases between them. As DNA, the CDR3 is TGTGCCAGCAGACCTGGGACATTCGACGAGCAGTACTTC. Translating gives CASRPGTFDEQYF.

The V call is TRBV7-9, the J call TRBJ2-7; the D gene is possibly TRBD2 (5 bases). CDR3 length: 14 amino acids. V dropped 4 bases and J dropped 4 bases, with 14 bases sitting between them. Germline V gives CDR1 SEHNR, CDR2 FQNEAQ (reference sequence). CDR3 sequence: CASSSPRGGYEQYF. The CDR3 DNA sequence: TGTGCCAGCAGCTCGCCCCGTGGAGGTTACGAGCAGTACTTC.

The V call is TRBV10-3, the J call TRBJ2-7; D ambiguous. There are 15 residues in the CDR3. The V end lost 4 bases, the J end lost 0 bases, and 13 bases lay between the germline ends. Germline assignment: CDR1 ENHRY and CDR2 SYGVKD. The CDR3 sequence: CAISVQLPNSYEQYF. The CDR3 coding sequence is TGTGCCATCAGTGTACAACTACCAAACTCCTACGAGCAGTACTTC.

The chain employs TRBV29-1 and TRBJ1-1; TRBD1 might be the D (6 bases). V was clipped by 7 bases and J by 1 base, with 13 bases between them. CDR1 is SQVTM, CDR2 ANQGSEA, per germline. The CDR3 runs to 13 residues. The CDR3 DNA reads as TGCAGCGGTCACGGGACACAGAACACTGAAGCTTTCTTT. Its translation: CSGHGTQNTEAFF.

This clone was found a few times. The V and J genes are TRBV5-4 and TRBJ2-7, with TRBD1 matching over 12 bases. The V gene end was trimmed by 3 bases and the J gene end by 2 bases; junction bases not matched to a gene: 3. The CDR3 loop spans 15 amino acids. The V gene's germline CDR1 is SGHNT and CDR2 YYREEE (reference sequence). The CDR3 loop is CASSSGTGGPYEQYF. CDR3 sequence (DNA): TGTGCCAGCAGCTCCGGGACAGGGGGCCCCTACGAGCAGTACTTC.